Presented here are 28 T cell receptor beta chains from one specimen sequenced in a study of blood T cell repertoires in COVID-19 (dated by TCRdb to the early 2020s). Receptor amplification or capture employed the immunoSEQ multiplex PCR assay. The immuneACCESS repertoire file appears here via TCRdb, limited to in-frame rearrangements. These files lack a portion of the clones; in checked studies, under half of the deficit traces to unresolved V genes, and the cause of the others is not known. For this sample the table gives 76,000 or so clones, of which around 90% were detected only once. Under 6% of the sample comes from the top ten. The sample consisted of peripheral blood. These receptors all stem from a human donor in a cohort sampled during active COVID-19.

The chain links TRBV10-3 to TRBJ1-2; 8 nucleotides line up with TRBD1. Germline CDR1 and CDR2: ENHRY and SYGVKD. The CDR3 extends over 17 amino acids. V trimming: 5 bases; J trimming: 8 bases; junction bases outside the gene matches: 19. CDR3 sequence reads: CAISSTGVGNPPSGYTF. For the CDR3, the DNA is TGTGCCATCAGTTCGACAGGGGTTGGGAACCCTCCTTCGGGCTACACCTTC.

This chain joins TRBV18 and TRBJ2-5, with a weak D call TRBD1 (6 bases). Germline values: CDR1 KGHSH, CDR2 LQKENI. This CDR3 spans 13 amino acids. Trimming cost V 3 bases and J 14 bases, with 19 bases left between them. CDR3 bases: TGTGCCAGCTCACCCCAGGACAGAGCCCATTTTTACTTC. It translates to CASSPQDRAHFYF.

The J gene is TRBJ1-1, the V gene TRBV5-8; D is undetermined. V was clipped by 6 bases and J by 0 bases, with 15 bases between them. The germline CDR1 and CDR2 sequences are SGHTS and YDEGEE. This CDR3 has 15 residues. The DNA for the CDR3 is TGTGCCAGCATCAAGGCGGAATATATGAACACTGAAGCTTTCTTT. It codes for CASIKAEYMNTEAFF.

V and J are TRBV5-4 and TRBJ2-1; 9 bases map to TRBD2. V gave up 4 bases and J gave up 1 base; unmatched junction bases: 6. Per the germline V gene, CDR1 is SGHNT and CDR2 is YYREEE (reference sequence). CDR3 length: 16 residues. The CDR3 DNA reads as TGTGCCAGCAGCAGGGGCGGGGGGGGATCCTACAATGAGCAGTTCTTC. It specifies CASSRGGGGSYNEQFF.

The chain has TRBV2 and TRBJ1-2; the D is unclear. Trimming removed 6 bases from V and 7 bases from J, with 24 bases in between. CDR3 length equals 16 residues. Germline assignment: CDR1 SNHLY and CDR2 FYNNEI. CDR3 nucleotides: TGTGCCAGCAGCGTAGAGTACGACAAGCCCCGAAGTGGCTACACCTTC. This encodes CASSVEYDKPRSGYTF.

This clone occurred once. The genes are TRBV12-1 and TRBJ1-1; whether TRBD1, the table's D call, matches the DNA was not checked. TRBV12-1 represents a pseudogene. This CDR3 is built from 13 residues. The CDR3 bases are TGTGCCAGCAGCTTTGGCAGGGTACGGGAAGCTTTCTTT. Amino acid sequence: CASSFGRVREAFF.

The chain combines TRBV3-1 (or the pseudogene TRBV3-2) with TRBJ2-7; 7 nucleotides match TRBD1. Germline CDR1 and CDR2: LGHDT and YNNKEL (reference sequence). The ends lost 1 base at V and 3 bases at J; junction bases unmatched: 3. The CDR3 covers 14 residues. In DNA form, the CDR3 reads TGTGCCAGCAGCCAAGTACGGGACAGCTACGAGCAGTACTTC. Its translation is CASSQVRDSYEQYF.

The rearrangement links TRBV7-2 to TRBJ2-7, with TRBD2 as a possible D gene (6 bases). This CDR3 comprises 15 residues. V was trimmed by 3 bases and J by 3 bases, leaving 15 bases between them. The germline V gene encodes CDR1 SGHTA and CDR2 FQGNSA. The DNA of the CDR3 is TGTGCCAGCAGCTTTCAGGGACTTTCTCTCTACGAGCAGTACTTC. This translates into CASSFQGLSLYEQYF. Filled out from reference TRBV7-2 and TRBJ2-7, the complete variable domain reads GAGVSQSPSNKVTEKGKDVELRCDPISGHTALYWYRQSLGQGLEFLIYFQGNSAPDKSGLPSDRFSAERTGGSVSTLTIQRTQQEDSAVYLCASSFQGLSLYEQYFGPGTRLTVT.

The CDR3 DNA reads TGTGCCAGCATTTCCGGAGGATGGGGGCGCGGCTACACCTTC. Protein product: CASISGGWGRGYTF. The rearrangement links TRBV2 to TRBJ1-2, with a tentative D call TRBD1 (6 bases). CDR1 is SNHLY and CDR2 is FYNNEI in the germline V gene. The CDR3 length is 14 residues. Trimming took off 7 bases at V and 8 bases at J, with 20 bases between the two ends.

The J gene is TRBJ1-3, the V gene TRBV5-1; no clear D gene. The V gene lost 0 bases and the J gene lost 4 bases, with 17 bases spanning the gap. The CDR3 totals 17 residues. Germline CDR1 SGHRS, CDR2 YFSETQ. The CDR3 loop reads CASSLAGSRVGGNTIYF. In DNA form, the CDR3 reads TGCGCCAGCAGCTTGGCGGGGAGCCGTGTAGGCGGAAACACCATATATTTT.

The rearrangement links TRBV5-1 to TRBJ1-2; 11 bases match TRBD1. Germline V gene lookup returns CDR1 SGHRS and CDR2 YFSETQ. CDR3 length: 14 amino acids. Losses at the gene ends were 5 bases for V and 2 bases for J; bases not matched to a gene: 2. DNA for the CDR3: TGCGCCAGCAGGTGGGACAGGGGGAACTATGGCTACACCTTC. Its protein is CASRWDRGNYGYTF.

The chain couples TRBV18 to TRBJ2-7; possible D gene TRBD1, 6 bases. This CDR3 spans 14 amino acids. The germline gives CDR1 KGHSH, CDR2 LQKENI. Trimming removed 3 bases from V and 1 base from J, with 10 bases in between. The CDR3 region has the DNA TGTGCCAGCTCACCGACAGGTACATCCTACGAGCAGTACTTC. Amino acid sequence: CASSPTGTSYEQYF.

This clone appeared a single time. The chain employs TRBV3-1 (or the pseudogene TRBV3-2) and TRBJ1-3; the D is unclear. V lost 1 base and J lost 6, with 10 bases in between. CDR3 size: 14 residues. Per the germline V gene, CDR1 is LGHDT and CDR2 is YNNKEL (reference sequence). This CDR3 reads CASSQGGSENTIYF. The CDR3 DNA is TGTGCCAGCAGCCAAGGAGGTAGTGAAAACACCATATATTTT.

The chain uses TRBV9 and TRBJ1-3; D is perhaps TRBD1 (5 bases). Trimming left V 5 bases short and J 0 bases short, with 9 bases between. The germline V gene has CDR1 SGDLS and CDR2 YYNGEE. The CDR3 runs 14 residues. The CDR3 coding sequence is TGTGCCAGCAGTCCGGACAACTCTGGAAACACCATATATTTT. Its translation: CASSPDNSGNTIYF.

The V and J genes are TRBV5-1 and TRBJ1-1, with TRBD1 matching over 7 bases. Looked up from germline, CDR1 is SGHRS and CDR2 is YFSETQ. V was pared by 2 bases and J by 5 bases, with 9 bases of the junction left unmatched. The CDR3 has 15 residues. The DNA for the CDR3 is TGCGCCAGCAGCTTCCAAGGGGGCGCTGAGACTGAAGCTTTCTTT. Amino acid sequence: CASSFQGGAETEAFF.

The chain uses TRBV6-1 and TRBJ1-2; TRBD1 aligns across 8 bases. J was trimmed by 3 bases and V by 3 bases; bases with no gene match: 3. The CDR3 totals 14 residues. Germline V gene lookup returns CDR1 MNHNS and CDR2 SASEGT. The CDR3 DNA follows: TGTGCCAGCAGTGAGGACAGGGAGGACTATGGCTACACCTTC. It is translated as CASSEDREDYGYTF.

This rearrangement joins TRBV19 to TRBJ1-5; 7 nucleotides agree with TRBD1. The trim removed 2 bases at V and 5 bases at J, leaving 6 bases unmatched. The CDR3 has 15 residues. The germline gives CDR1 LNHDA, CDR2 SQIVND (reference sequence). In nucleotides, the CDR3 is TGTGCCAGTAGTATAAGAGGGACAGAGTATCAGCCCCAGCATTTT. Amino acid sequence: CASSIRGTEYQPQHF.

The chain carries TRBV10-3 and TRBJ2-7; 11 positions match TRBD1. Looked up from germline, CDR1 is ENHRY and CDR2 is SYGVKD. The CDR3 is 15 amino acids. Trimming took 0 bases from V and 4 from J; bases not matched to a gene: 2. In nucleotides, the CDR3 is TGTGCCATCAGTGAGTCGGGGACAGGGGGATACGAGCAGTACTTC. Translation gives CAISESGTGGYEQYF.

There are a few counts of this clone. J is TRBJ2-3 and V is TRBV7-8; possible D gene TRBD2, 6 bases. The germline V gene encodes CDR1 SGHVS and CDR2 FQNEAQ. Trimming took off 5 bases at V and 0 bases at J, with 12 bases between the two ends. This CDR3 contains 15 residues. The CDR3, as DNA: TGTGCCAGCAGCCGCCCAGCGGGTAGCACAGATACGCAGTATTTT. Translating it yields CASSRPAGSTDTQYF.

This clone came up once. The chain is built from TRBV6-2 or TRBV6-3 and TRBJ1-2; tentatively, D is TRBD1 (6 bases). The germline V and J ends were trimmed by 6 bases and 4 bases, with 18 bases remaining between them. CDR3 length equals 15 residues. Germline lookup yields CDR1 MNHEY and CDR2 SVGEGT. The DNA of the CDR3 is TGTGCCAGCAGACCTACAGGGCTCGTGGGCTATGGCTACACCTTC. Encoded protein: CASRPTGLVGYGYTF.

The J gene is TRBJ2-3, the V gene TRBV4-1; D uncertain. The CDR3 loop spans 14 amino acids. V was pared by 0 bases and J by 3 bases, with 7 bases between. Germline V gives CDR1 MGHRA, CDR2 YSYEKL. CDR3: CASSQDSRTDTQYF. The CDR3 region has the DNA TGCGCCAGCAGCCAAGATTCCAGAACAGATACGCAGTATTTT.

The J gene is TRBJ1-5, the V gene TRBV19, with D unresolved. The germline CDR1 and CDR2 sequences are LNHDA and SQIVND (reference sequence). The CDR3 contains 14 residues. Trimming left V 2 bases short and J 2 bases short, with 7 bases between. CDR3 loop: CASSIIVGNQPQHF. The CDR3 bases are TGTGCCAGTAGTATAATAGTTGGCAATCAGCCCCAGCATTTT.

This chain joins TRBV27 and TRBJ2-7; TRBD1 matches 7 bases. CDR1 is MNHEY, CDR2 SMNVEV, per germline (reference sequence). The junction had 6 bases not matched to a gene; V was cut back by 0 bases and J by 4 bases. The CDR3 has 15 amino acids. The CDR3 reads CASSLSRQGRYEQYF. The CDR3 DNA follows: TGTGCCAGCAGTTTATCCCGACAGGGTCGATACGAGCAGTACTTC.

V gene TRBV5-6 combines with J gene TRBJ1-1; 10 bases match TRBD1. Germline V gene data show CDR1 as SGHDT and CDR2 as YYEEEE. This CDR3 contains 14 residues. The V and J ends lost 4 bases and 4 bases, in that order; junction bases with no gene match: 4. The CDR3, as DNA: TGTGCCAGCAGCGGGACAGGGGCGGGCACTGAAGCTTTCTTT. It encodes CASSGTGAGTEAFF.

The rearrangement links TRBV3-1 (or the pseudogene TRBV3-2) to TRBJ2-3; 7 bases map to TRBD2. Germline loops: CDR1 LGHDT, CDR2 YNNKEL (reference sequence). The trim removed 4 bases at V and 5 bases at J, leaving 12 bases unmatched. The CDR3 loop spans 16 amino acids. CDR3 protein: CASSRQMAGVLDTQYF. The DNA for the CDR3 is TGTGCCAGCAGCCGCCAGATGGCGGGGGTATTAGATACGCAGTATTTT.

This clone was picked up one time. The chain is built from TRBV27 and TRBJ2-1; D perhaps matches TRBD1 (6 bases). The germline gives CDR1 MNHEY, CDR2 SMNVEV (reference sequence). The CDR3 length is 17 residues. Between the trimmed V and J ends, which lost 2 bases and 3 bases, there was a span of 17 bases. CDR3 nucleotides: TGTGCCAGCAGTTTAATTGGGGGCTACACAAACTACAATGAGCAGTTCTTC. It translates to CASSLIGGYTNYNEQFF.

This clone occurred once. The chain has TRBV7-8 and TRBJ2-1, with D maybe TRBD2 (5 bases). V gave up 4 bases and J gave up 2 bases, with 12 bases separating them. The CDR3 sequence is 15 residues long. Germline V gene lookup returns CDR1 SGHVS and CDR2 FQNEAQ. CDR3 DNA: TGTGCCAGCAGCTCCGGAGGCTACCCCTACAATGAGCAGTTCTTC. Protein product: CASSSGGYPYNEQFF. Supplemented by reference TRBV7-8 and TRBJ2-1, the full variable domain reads GAGVSQSPRYKVAKRGQDVALRCDPISGHVSLFWYQQALGQGPEFLTYFQNEAQLDKSGLPSDRFFAERPEGSVSTLKIQRTQQEDSAVYLCASSSGGYPYNEQFFGPGTRLTVL.

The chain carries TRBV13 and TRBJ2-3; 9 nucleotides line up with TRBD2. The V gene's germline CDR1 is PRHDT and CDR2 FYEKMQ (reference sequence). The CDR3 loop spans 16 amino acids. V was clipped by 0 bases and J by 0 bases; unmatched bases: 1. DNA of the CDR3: TGTGCCAGCAGCTTAGGGAGCGGGGGGAGCACAGATACGCAGTATTTT. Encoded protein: CASSLGSGGSTDTQYF.